One sample yielded the 13 T cell receptor beta chains listed below, sequenced in a study of T-cell memory formation after mild COVID-19. TCRdb ran MiXCR on the 5' RACE reads and lists one entry per CDR3 protein. Of roughly 510,000 distinct CDR3 sequences listed, 15% to 20% are singletons. The sequenced sample was PBMCs or a T cell subset sorted from them (not recorded which). The receptors shown here come from an adult woman who had mild COVID-19 (a few samples of this study predate the infection). Cell type and time point are not known.

The V gene is TRBV18, the J gene TRBJ2-7; D remains unclear. Per the germline V gene, CDR1 is KGHSH and CDR2 is LQKENI. V lost 0 bases, J lost 0 bases, and 9 bases lay in between. This CDR3 is 15 amino acids long. The CDR3 DNA reads as TGTGCCAGCTCACCACCAGCAGGAAACTCCTACGAGCAGTACTTC. This translates into CASSPPAGNSYEQYF.

The genes are TRBV20-1 and TRBJ2-5; TRBD2 is a possible D gene (5 bases). Germline CDR1 DFQATT, CDR2 SNEGSKA (reference sequence). The CDR3 sequence is 11 residues long. V was cut by 7 bases and J by 7 bases, with 13 bases left in between. The CDR3 DNA is TGCAGTGGAGGGAAGGCGGGGACCCAGTACTTC. Translated, it gives CSGGKAGTQYF.

J is TRBJ1-6 and V is TRBV5-1; D possibly corresponds to TRBD1 (6 bases). CDR1 is SGHRS, CDR2 YFSETQ, per germline. V lost 4 bases to trimming and J lost 8 bases, with 16 bases between them. This CDR3 is built from 15 residues. CDR3 region: CASSRQEAGDSPLHF. The CDR3 DNA sequence: TGCGCCAGCAGCAGACAGGAGGCGGGAGATTCACCCCTCCACTTT.

This clonotype has more than one count but fewer than ten. The chain uses TRBV29-1 and TRBJ2-7; tentatively, D is TRBD1 (6 bases). From germline, CDR1 is SQVTM and CDR2 ANQGSEA. Trimming pared 5 bases from V and 2 bases from J, leaving 13 bases between. The CDR3 sequence is 13 residues long. CDR3 loop: CSVHGQRPYEQYF. DNA for the CDR3: TGCAGCGTTCACGGACAGAGACCCTACGAGCAGTACTTC.

About this clonotype itself: One end of the junction fails to match germline, which may point to a read error. This chain connects TRBV6-1 to TRBJ2-4; TRBD2 matches at 14 bases. The CDR3 loop spans 13 amino acids. The V gene's germline CDR1 is MNHNS and CDR2 SASEGT. This CDR3 is CASSETSGRACDF. The CDR3 bases are TGTGCCAGCAGTGAGACTAGCGGGAGGGCCTGCGACTTC.

As concerns this clonotype: Germline is not matched at one junction end, which may reflect a read error. The genes are TRBV5-5 and TRBJ1-2; 7 bases fit TRBD1. This CDR3 comprises 14 residues. Looked up from germline, CDR1 is SGHKS and CDR2 is YYEKEE (reference sequence). The DNA of the CDR3 is TGTGACAGCAGCTTGACAGGGCTTAACTATGGCTACACCTTC. The encoded protein is CDSSLTGLNYGYTF.

Only a few counts were recorded for this clonotype. The chain joins TRBV6-1 to TRBJ2-7, with D unclear. Germline CDR1 and CDR2: MNHNS and SASEGT. The CDR3 contains 16 residues. With 6 bases removed from V and 2 bases from J, the gap between germline ends came to 20 bases. CDR3 coding DNA: TGTGCCAGCAGCAACCCTCCGACGACGGCAACCTACGAGCAGTACTTC. This sequence encodes CASSNPPTTATYEQYF.

This clonotype was detected only a few times. This chain joins TRBV6-6 and TRBJ1-4; the match to TRBD1 covers 7 bases. Trimming took 7 bases from V and 3 from J; bases not matched to a gene: 5. Germline CDR1 MNHNY, CDR2 SVGAGI (reference sequence). This CDR3 contains 14 residues. The chain's CDR3 is CASTAGQPNEKLFF. CDR3 DNA: TGTGCCAGCACCGCGGGACAGCCTAATGAAAAACTGTTTTTT.

This clonotype was counted only a few times. The V and J genes are TRBV6-5 and TRBJ1-1; D remains ambiguous. V lost 2 bases, J lost 5 bases, and 18 bases lay in between. Germline V gives CDR1 MNHEY, CDR2 SVGAGI. This CDR3 is built from 16 residues. DNA of the CDR3: TGTGCCAGCAGTTACGGGTCCCCCAGACGAAAAACTGAAGCTTTCTTT. Translated: CASSYGSPRRKTEAFF.

The chain joins TRBV4-1 to TRBJ2-5, with D possibly TRBD2 on 6 matching bases. Germline CDR1 MGHRA, CDR2 YSYEKL. V lost 1 base and J lost 4, with 10 bases in between. The CDR3 is made up of 14 amino acids. This CDR3 reads CASSQGGGRETQYF. The CDR3 nucleotides read TGCGCCAGCAGCCAAGGAGGAGGGAGAGAGACCCAGTACTTC.

This CDR3 reads CASSVDNTDTQYF. In nucleotides, the CDR3 is TGTGCCAGCAGCGTTGATAACACAGATACGCAGTATTTT. The rearrangement links TRBV5-6 to TRBJ2-3, with D uncertain. Germline CDR1 reads SGHDT; CDR2 reads YYEEEE. Trimming pared 4 bases from V and 2 bases from J, leaving 8 bases between. The CDR3 sequence is 13 residues long.

The chain recombines TRBV4-1 with TRBJ1-1; TRBD1 might be the D (5 bases). Trimming pared 0 bases from V and 3 bases from J, leaving 26 bases between. Per germline, CDR1 MGHRA and CDR2 YSYEKL. The CDR3 totals 20 residues. The CDR3 loop reads CASSQEVIIGQGGIYTEAFF. CDR3 coding DNA: TGCGCCAGCAGCCAAGAGGTGATAATCGGGCAGGGTGGGATATACACTGAAGCTTTCTTT.

The chain employs TRBV6-1 and TRBJ2-7; 8 nucleotides agree with TRBD1. CDR1 and CDR2 (germline): MNHNS, SASEGT. CDR3 length equals 14 residues. J gave up 2 bases and V 2 bases, and 2 bases lay outside the gene matches. The CDR3: CASSERDRPYEQYF. CDR3 nucleotides: TGTGCCAGCAGTGAACGGGACAGGCCCTACGAGCAGTACTTC.